This paragraph reports one T cell receptor (beta chain). This sample stems from a study of patients and donors after allogeneic stem cell transplantation. This CDR3 contains 15 residues. The junction had 5 bases not matched to a gene; V was cut back by 3 bases and J by 3 bases. From the RT-PCR reads, TCRdb called clonotypes with MiXCR, one entry per CDR3 protein. The sample holds over 400,000 distinct CDR3 sequences, about a sixth seen once. V and J are TRBV12-3 or TRBV12-4 and TRBJ1-3, with 7 bases lining up with TRBD1. Sequencing input: blood, either unsorted or a sorted T cell fraction (not recorded which). The TCR was taken from a human donor who was either an allogeneic HSCT recipient or a stem cell or donor lymphocyte infusion donor (not recorded which). It is not recorded whose cells these are; they may come from a transplant donor. CDR3 sequence: CASSLSDRDGNTIYF. Here the CDR3 DNA reads TGTGCCAGCAGTTTGTCAGACAGGGATGGAAACACCATATATTTT.